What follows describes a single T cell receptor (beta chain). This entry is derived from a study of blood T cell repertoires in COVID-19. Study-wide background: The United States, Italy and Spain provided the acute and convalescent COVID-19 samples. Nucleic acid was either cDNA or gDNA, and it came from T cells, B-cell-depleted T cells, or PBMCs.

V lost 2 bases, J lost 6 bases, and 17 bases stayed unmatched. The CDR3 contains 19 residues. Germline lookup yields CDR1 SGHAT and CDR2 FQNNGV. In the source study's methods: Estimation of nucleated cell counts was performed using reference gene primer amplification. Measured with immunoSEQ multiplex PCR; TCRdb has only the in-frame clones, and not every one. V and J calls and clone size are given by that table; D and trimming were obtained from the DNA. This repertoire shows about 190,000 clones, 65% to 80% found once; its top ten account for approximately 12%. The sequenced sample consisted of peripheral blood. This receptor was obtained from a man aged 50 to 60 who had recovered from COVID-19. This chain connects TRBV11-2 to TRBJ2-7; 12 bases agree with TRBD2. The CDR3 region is CASSLRPGLAGLAWIEQYF. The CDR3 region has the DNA TGTGCCAGCAGCTTAAGGCCCGGACTAGCGGGACTGGCATGGATCGAGCAGTACTTC.